The T cell receptor beta chain described here comes from a study of early T cells in non-severe SARS-CoV-2 infection. Germline V lookup: CDR1 SGHRS, CDR2 YFSETQ. The CDR3 is made up of 14 amino acids. Trimming took 0 bases from V and 1 from J, leaving 8 bases between them. This clonotype was seen just once. Attachment of unique molecular identifiers to individual cDNA molecules was performed. TCRdb itself ran the 5' RACE reads through MiXCR, one entry per CDR3 protein. The sample contains tens of thousands of distinct CDR3 sequences, more than 9% of which appear only once. The chain recombines TRBV5-1 with TRBJ2-7, with D unresolved. Sequencing was carried out using whole blood. This receptor was taken from an adult who was a healthcare worker with PCR-confirmed SARS-CoV-2 infection or an uninfected control (not recorded which). The CDR3: CASSLVAGSYEQYF. The CDR3 DNA is TGCGCCAGCAGCTTGGTTGCAGGATCCTACGAGCAGTACTTC.